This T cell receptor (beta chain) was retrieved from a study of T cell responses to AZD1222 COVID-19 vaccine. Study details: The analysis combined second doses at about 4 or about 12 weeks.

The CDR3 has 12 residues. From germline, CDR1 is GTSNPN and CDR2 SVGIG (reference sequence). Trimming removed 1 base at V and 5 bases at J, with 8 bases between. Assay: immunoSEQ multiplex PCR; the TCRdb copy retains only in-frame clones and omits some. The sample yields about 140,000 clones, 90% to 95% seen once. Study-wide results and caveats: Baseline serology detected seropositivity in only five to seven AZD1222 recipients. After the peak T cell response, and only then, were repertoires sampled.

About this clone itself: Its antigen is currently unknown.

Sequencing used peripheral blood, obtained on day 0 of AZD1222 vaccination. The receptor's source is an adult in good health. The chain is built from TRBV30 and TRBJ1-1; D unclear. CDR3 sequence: CAWSGVRTEAFF. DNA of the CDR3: TGTGCCTGGAGTGGAGTACGGACTGAAGCTTTCTTT.